These T cell receptor beta chains were read from a single sample in a study of shared T cell receptors in the human thymus. Method: immunoSEQ multiplex PCR; TCRdb's copy keeps in-frame clones and lacks some. The table lists about 540,000 clones, around three quarters of them singletons. This sample also appeared in a second study, on human thymus T cells.

What was sequenced was thymocytes. These receptors were collected from a boy under two years old with a congenital heart defect. Each CDR3 is given with its conserved first and last residue. D genes are given only for firm matches. Some rows have no size entry. The others give once, few or many, or a class for an expanded clone.

V gene	clone size	D gene	J gene	CDR3 length	CDR3 DNA	CDR3 protein
TRBV9	-	TRBD1	TRBJ2-7	17	TGTGCCAGCAGCCCACACCTCCGGGACAGGGAACCCTACGAGCAGTACTTC	CASSPHLRDREPYEQYF
TRBV4-1	-	-	TRBJ1-3	19	TGCGCCAGCAGCCAAGATCCGGACAGCGCCCCAACTTCTGGAAACACCATATATTTT	CASSQDPDSAPTSGNTIYF
TRBV10-1	-	-	TRBJ2-1	16	TGCGCCAGCAGTGAGTCGACCGGGACTGTCCACAATGAGCAGTTCTTC	CASSESTGTVHNEQFF
TRBV21-1	-	-	TRBJ2-7	15	TGTGCCAGCAGTCCTCACAGGGGAAGCTCCTACGAGCAGTACTTC	CASSPHRGSSYEQYF
TRBV11-3	-	TRBD1	TRBJ1-4	14	TGTGCCAGCAGCTCGGGACAGAAGGATGAAAAACTGTTTTTT	CASSSGQKDEKLFF
TRBV7-9	-	-	TRBJ2-3	11	TGTGCCAGCAGCTTATCCCCTCCTCAGTATTTT	CASSLSPPQYF
TRBV14	-	-	TRBJ2-2	17	TGTGCCAGCAGCCCTCGAATAGCTGGCGCGAACACCGGGGAGCTGTTTTTT	CASSPRIAGANTGELFF
TRBV11-2	-	-	TRBJ2-7	15	TGTGCCAGCAGAATTATGGGGCAGGGGATGGGCGAGCAGTACTTC	CASRIMGQGMGEQYF
TRBV7-8	-	TRBD2	TRBJ2-1	17	TGTGCCAGCAGCTTATCCCGGACTAGCGGGAAAGGCTATGAGCAGTTCTTC	CASSLSRTSGKGYEQFF
TRBV4-1	once	-	TRBJ2-2	13	TGCGCCAGCAGAGGGGCCGGCACCGGGGAGCTGTTTTTT	CASRGAGTGELFF
TRBV7-2	-	TRBD1	TRBJ2-1	15	TGTGCCAGCAGGGACAGGGGTCGGACCTACAATGAGCAGTTCTTC	CASRDRGRTYNEQFF
TRBV13	-	TRBD1	TRBJ2-7	14	TGTGCCAGCAACCCGACAGGGGCCAAGGGCGAGCAGTACTTC	CASNPTGAKGEQYF
TRBV7-9	-	TRBD2	TRBJ2-7	15	TGTGCCAGCAGCTTAGAGCGGGGAAAGGGGTACGAGCAGTACTTC	CASSLERGKGYEQYF
TRBV2	-	TRBD2	TRBJ2-2	18	TGTGCCAGCAGTGACCTACAGGGAGCGGGAGATTACACCGGGGAGCTGTTTTTT	CASSDLQGAGDYTGELFF
TRBV4-3	-	-	TRBJ2-1	11	TGCGCCAGCAGCCCAGGGGACGAGCAGTTCTTC	CASSPGDEQFF
TRBV5-1	-	-	TRBJ2-7	14	TGCGCCAGCAGCCCACCGGGACACAGCTACGAGCAGTACTTC	CASSPPGHSYEQYF
TRBV18	-	TRBD1	TRBJ1-2	15	TGTGCCAGCTCACTGAAAGGGGACAGAGCCTATGGCTACACCTTC	CASSLKGDRAYGYTF
TRBV4-1	few	-	TRBJ2-1	18	TGCGCCAGCAGCCAAGGACGGGTAGCGGAGAGCTCCTACAATGAGCAGTTCTTC	CASSQGRVAESSYNEQFF
TRBV5-1	-	-	TRBJ1-2	12	TGCGCCTCGGGGGAGAGATACTATGGCTACACCTTC	CASGERYYGYTF
TRBV4-1	-	-	TRBJ1-2	13	TGCGCCAGCAGCCAAGATCTAACCTGGGGCTACACCTTC	CASSQDLTWGYTF
TRBV10-2	-	TRBD1	TRBJ2-7	18	TGCGCCAGCAGTGGGCCGGGACAGGGGGCAAACCTCTCCTACGAGCAGTACTTC	CASSGPGQGANLSYEQYF
TRBV9	-	-	TRBJ2-2	17	TGTGCCAGCAGCGTTTCTAGCCGGAGCGCGAACACCGGGGAGCTGTTTTTT	CASSVSSRSANTGELFF
TRBV4-3	-	-	TRBJ2-1	16	TGCGCCAGCAGCCAAGAATGGACTCTATCCGGGCATGAGCAGTTCTTC	CASSQEWTLSGHEQFF
TRBV2	-	TRBD1	TRBJ2-7	17	TGTGCCAGCAGCGTCCCCGATGAGGGGACAGGGCTCTACGAGCAGTACTTC	CASSVPDEGTGLYEQYF
TRBV7-9	-	TRBD1	TRBJ1-5	16	TGTGCCAGCAGCTCAACAAGAGGGACAGGGAATCAGCCCCAGCATTTT	CASSSTRGTGNQPQHF
TRBV27	-	TRBD1	TRBJ1-2	14	TGTGCCAGCAGTGTTGGACAGGGGGCAATTGGCTACACCTTC	CASSVGQGAIGYTF
TRBV4-2	-	-	TRBJ1-2	19	TGTGCCAGCAGCCACGGGGTTAAGGGCATTCAGGCTACTAACTATGGCTACACCTTC	CASSHGVKGIQATNYGYTF
TRBV4-3	-	-	TRBJ1-1	15	TGCGCCAGCAGCCAAGATCGCGGGTTGAACACTGAAGCTTTCTTT	CASSQDRGLNTEAFF
TRBV4-3	-	-	TRBJ1-2	16	TGCGCCAGCAGCCAAGAACTTTCTAGGGGGTACTATGGCTACACCTTC	CASSQELSRGYYGYTF
TRBV4-1	-	TRBD1	TRBJ1-4	13	TGCGCCAGCAGACAGGGGACTAATGAAAAACTGTTTTTT	CASRQGTNEKLFF
TRBV27	-	TRBD2	TRBJ2-3	19	TGTGCCAGCAGTTTAAACCCCTCGGGGGGTAGCGGGGGCCCGGGTACGCAGTATTTT	CASSLNPSGGSGGPGTQYF
TRBV11-2	once	TRBD2	TRBJ2-5	18	TGTGCCAGCAGCCCGGCTAGCGGGAGGGCCGCGTTTGGAGAGACCCAGTACTTC	CASSPASGRAAFGETQYF
TRBV28	once	-	TRBJ1-2	15	TGTGCCAGCAGTTTAAAGGGCAGGAGGTTACAGGGCTACACCTTC	CASSLKGRRLQGYTF
TRBV14	-	TRBD2	TRBJ2-5	15	TGTGCCAGCAGCCAAAAACTAGCGGGAGAGGAGACCCAGTACTTC	CASSQKLAGEETQYF
TRBV27	-	-	TRBJ2-1	13	TGTGCCAGCAGTTTCGTCTCCTACAATGAGCAGTTCTTC	CASSFVSYNEQFF
TRBV4-1	few	-	TRBJ2-7	14	TGCGCCAGCAGCCAAGATCTAGATCCGTACGAGCAGTACTTC	CASSQDLDPYEQYF
TRBV28	-	-	TRBJ2-6	20	TGTGCCAGCACCGGGGTTCGGTTTAGGCCCCTCACCTCTGGGGCCAACGTCCTGACTTTC	CASTGVRFRPLTSGANVLTF
TRBV11-2	-	TRBD2	TRBJ2-3	19	TGTAGTTCGGGTCAGCTACCAAAAGTAGCGGGTCCCTTCACAGATACGCAGTATTTT	CSSGQLPKVAGPFTDTQYF
TRBV7-2	-	TRBD2	TRBJ2-3	15	TGTGCCAGCAGCTTAGTGAGCGGGATCACAGATACGCAGTATTTT	CASSLVSGITDTQYF
TRBV18	-	-	TRBJ2-1	16	TGTGCCAGCTCACCAGCGGAAGGAATCTCCTACAATGAGCAGTTCTTC	CASSPAEGISYNEQFF
TRBV6-5	-	-	TRBJ2-5	14	TGTGCCAGCAGTCTACGGTATACGTTGGAGACCCAGTACTTC	CASSLRYTLETQYF
TRBV5-6	-	TRBD1	TRBJ2-3	16	TGTGCCAGCAGCTATGGACAGGGGGGAGCTCCAGATACGCAGTATTTT	CASSYGQGGAPDTQYF
TRBV5-1	-	TRBD1	TRBJ2-3	13	TGCGCCAGCACCCGGACAGGGACAGATACGCAGTATTTT	CASTRTGTDTQYF
TRBV4-3	-	TRBD1	TRBJ2-5	19	TGCGCCAGCAGCCAAGTGGACGGGACAGGGCGGGGAGTGGAAGAGACCCAGTACTTC	CASSQVDGTGRGVEETQYF
TRBV6-1	few	-	TRBJ2-2	15	TGTGCCAGCAGGATTAGGACAGCGAACACCGGGGAGCTGTTTTTT	CASRIRTANTGELFF